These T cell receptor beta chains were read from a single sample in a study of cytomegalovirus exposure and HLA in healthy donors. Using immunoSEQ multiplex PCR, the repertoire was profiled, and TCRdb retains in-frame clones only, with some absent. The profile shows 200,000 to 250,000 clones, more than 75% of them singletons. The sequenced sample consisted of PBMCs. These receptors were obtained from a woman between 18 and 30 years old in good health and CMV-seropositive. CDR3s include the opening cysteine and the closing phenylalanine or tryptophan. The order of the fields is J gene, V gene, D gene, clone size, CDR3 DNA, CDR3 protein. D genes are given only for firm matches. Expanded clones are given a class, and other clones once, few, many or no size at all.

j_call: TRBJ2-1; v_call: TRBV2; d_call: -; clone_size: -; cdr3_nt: TGTGCCAGCAGTGTGGACGGAGGCATCTCGATTGAGCAGTTCTTC; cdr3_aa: CASSVDGGISIEQFF
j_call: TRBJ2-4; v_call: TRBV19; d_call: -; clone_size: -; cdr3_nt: TGTGCCAGTAGTATCGCCAGGGCGGACATTCAGTACTTC; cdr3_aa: CASSIARADIQYF
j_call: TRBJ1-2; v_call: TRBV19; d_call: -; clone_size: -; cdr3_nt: TGTGCCACCCGAACGGGGGGTTACTATGGCTACACCTTC; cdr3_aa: CATRTGGYYGYTF
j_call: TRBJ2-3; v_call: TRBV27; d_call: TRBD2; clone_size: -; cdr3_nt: TGTGCCAGCAGTTCCCCCGCGGGACTAGCGGGAGGAAGGGCAGATACGCAGTATTTT; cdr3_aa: CASSSPAGLAGGRADTQYF
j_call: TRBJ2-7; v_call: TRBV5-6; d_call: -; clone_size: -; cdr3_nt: TGTGCCAGCAATACCGGGTCACGGTTCGTCTACGAGCAGTACTTC; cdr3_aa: CASNTGSRFVYEQYF
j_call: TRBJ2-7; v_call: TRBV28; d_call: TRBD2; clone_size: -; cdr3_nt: TGTGCCAGCAGTTTTTGGCTAGCGGAAACCTACGAGCAGTACTTC; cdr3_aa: CASSFWLAETYEQYF
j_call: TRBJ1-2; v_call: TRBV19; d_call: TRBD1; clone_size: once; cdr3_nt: TGTGCCAGTAGTTTATATACAGGGGCCAACTATGGCTACACCTTC; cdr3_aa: CASSLYTGANYGYTF
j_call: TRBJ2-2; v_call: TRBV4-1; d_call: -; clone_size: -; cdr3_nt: TGCGCCAGCAGCCACTTAGCCCCGGCGGCCGGGGAGCTGTTTTTT; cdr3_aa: CASSHLAPAAGELFF
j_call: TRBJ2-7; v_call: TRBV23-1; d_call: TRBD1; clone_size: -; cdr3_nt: TGCGCCAGCAGTCAAGGAAAGTCGGGACAGAGGACCTACGAGCAGTACTTC; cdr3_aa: CASSQGKSGQRTYEQYF
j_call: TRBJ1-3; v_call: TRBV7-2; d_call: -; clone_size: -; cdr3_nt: TGTGCCAGCAGCTTGTCAGGGGCCTCTGGAAACACCATATATTTT; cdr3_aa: CASSLSGASGNTIYF
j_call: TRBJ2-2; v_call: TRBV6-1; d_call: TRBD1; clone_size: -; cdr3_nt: TGTGCCAGCAGTGGAACAGGGGGAAGCACCGGGGAGCTGTTTTTT; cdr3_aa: CASSGTGGSTGELFF
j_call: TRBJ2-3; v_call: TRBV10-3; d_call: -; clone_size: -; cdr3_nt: TGTGCCATCAGTGAAACCCGGGACTCTCGGGATACGCAGTATTTT; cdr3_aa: CAISETRDSRDTQYF
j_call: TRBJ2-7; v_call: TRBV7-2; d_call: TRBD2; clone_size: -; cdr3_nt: TGTGCCAGCAGCTTAAGAACTAGCGGGAGCTACGAGCAGTACTTC; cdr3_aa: CASSLRTSGSYEQYF
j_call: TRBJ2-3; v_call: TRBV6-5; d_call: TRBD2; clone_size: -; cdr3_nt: TGTGCCAGCAGTTACTTCGCGGGGGGTCCAGATACGCAGTATTTT; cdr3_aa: CASSYFAGGPDTQYF
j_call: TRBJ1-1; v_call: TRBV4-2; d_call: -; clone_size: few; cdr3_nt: TGTGCCAGCAGCCAGGCATTGGAGGGACCGGCTCCTGAAGCTTTCTTT; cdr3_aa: CASSQALEGPAPEAFF
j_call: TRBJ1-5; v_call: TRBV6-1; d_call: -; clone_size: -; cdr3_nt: TGTGCCAGCAGTGAATGGCGACAGGCTTTGTATAGCAATCAGCCCCAGCATTTT; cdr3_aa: CASSEWRQALYSNQPQHF
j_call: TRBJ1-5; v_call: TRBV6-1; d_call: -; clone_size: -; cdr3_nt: TGTGCCAGCAGTGAAAGAGACTTTTGGACAAGCAATCAGCCCCAGCATTTT; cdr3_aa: CASSERDFWTSNQPQHF
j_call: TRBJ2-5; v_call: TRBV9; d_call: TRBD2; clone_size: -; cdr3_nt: TGTGCCAGCAGCGCCGCTAGCGGGAGGGCCGGGGAGACCCAGTACTTC; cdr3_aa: CASSAASGRAGETQYF
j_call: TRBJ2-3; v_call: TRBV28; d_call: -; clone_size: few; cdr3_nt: TGTGCCAGCAGGGAGGGTACTAGCACAGATACGCAGTATTTT; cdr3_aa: CASREGTSTDTQYF
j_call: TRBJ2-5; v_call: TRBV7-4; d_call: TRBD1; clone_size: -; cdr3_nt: TGTGCCAGCAGCCCACAGGGGGCGGAGACCCAGTACTTC; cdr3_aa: CASSPQGAETQYF
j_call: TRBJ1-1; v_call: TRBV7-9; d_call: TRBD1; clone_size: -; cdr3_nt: TGTGCCAGCAGCTTAGACCAGGGGGCGAACACTGAAGCTTTCTTT; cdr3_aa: CASSLDQGANTEAFF
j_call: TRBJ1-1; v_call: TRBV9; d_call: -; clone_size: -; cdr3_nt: TGTGCCAGCAGCGTAGCCTCAGGGAGGACTGAAGCTTTCTTT; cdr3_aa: CASSVASGRTEAFF
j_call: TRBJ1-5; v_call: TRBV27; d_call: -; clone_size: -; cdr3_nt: TGTGCCAGCAGCCCTAGAATTTCGAAACCCCAGCATTTT; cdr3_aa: CASSPRISKPQHF
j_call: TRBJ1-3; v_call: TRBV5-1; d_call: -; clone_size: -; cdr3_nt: TGCCCGGGGACGGGGGGGACCATATATTTT; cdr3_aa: CPGTGGTIYF
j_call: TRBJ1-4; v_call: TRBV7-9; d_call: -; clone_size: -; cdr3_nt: TGTGCCAGCAGCCCCGCAGCAACTAATGAAAAACTGTTTTTT; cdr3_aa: CASSPAATNEKLFF
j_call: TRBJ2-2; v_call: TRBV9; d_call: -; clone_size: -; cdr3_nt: TGTGCCAGCAGCGTAGGAGGAGCCGGGGAGCTGTTTTTT; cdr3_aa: CASSVGGAGELFF
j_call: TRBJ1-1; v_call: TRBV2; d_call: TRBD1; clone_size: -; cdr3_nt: TGTGCCAGCGTTACAGGGGATGGCACTGAAGCTTTCTTT; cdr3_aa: CASVTGDGTEAFF
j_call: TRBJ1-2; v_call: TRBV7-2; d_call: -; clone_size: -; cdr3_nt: TGTGCCAGCAGCTTAGATGGGGCCTATGGCTACACCTTC; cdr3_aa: CASSLDGAYGYTF
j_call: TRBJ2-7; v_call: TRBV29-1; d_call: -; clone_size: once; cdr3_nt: TGCAGCGTCTTATTGGGGGCGATGGACGAGCAGTACTTC; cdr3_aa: CSVLLGAMDEQYF
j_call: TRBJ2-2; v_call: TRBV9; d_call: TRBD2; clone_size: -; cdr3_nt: TGTGCCAGCAGCGGCGACCTTGGGGCGGGACTAGCCCACTCGTCGAACACCGGGGAGCTGTTTTTT; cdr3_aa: CASSGDLGAGLAHSSNTGELFF
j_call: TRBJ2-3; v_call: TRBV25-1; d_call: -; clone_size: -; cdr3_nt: TGTGCCAGCAGTGAGGGAGCCAAAGGGATCGCAGGGCAGTATTTT; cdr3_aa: CASSEGAKGIAGQYF
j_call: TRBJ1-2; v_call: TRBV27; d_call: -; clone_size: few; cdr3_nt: TGTGCCAGCAGTCCAGGGTCGCGGGGCTACACCTTC; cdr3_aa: CASSPGSRGYTF
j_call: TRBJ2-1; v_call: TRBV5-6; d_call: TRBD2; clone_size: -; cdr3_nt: TGTGCCAGCAGCCGAGGGCTAGCGGGATACAATGAGCAGTTCTTC; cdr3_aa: CASSRGLAGYNEQFF
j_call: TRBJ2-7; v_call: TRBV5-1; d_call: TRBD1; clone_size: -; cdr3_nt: TGCGCCAGCAGCCCGGGGACAGGGGGCCTCTCCTACGAGCAGTACTTC; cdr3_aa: CASSPGTGGLSYEQYF
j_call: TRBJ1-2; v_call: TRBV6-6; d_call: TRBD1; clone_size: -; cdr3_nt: TGTGCCAGCCGGGGGACAGCCTACTATGGCTACACCTTC; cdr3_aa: CASRGTAYYGYTF
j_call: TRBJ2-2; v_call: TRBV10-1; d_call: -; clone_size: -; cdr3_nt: TGCGCCAGCAGTCCAGGGGATCCCGGGGAGCTGTTTTTT; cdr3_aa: CASSPGDPGELFF
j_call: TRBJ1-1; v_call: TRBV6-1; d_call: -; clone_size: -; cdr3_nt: TGTGCCGGGAGGGGGTTGGACACTGAAGCTTTCTTT; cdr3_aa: CAGRGLDTEAFF
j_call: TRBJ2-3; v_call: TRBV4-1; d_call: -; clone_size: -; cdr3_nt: TGCGCCAGCAGCCAAAAATTCCTAGCGAAGACAGATACGCAGTATTTT; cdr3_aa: CASSQKFLAKTDTQYF
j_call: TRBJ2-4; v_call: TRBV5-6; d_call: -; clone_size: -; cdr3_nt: TGTGCCAGCAGCTTGATAGCAGGGAAGGTGAACAAAAACATTCAGTACTTC; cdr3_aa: CASSLIAGKVNKNIQYF
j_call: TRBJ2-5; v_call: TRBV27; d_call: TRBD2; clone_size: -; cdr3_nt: TGTGCCAGCAGTTTATATCGGGAGGGCCTTGAGACCCAGTACTTC; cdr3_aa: CASSLYREGLETQYF
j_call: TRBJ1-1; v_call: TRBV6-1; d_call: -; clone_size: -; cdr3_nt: TGTGCCAGCAGTCGACCAGGGTACACTGAAGCTTTCTTT; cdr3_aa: CASSRPGYTEAFF
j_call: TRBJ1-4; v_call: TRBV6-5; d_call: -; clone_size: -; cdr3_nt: TGTGCCAGCAGGACAGACGCAACTAATGAAAAACTGTTTTTT; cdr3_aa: CASRTDATNEKLFF
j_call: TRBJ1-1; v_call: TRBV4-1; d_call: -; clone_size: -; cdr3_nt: TGCGCCAGCAGCTCAAGTAACAGGAACACTGAAGCTTTCTTT; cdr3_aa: CASSSSNRNTEAFF
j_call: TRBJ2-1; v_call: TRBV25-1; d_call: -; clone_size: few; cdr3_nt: TGTGCCAGCAGCTACGGAGGGCATGCCTACAATGAGCAGTTCTTC; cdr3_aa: CASSYGGHAYNEQFF
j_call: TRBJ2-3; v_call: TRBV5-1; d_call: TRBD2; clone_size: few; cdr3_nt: TGCGCCAGCAGCTTGGGGACTAGCGGGAGGGCCGTAGATACGCAGTATTTT; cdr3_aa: CASSLGTSGRAVDTQYF
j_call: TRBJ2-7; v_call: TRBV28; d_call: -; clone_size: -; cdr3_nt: TGTGCCAGCAGTTTATATTTACGGGACGAGCAGTACTTC; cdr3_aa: CASSLYLRDEQYF
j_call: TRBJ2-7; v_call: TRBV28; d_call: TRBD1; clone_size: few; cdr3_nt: TGTGCCAGCAGTCCCACAGACAGGGTAAACGAGCAGTACTTC; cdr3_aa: CASSPTDRVNEQYF
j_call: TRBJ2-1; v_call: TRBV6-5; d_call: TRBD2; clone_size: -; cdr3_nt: TGTGCCAGCAGTTTGACTAGCGGCAACTACAATGAGCAGTTCTTC; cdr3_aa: CASSLTSGNYNEQFF
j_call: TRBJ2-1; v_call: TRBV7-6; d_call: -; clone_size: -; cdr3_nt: TGTGCCAGCAGCTTAGCCGGGAGTGAAAATGAGCAGTTCTTC; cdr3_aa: CASSLAGSENEQFF
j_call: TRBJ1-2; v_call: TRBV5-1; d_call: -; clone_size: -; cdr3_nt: TGCGCCAGCAGCTTGGGAGGGTTTGACCTTAATGGCTACACCTTC; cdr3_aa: CASSLGGFDLNGYTF
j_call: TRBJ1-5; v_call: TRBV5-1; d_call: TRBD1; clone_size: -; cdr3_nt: TGCGCCAGCTCCTCGACAGGGAATAACGATCAGCCCCAGCATTTT; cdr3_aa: CASSSTGNNDQPQHF
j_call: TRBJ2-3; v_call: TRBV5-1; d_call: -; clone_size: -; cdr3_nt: TGCGCCAGCAGTTTAACAGGGTACACAGATACGCAGTATTTT; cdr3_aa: CASSLTGYTDTQYF
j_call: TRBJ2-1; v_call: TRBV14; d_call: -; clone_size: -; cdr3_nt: TGTGCCAGCAGCCAAAGTCGGGGACTCCCAGTCTACAATGAGCAGTTCTTC; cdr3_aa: CASSQSRGLPVYNEQFF
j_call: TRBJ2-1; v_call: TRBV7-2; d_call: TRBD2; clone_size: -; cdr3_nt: TGTGCCAGCAGCACGGGAGGCCGGAATGAGCAGTTCTTC; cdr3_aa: CASSTGGRNEQFF
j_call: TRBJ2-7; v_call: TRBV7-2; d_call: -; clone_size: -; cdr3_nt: TGTGCCAGCAGCTTAGCCGAGGGTATAGTGCAGTACTTC; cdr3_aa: CASSLAEGIVQYF